The 11 T cell receptor beta chains presented below share a single source sample, sequenced in a study of early T cells in non-severe SARS-CoV-2 infection. Each CDR3 protein is one row after TCRdb ran MiXCR on the 5' RACE reads. The repertoire holds around 77,000 distinct CDR3 sequences, with over 9.5% as singletons. The specimen comprised whole blood, sampled at baseline. These receptors were taken from an adult who was a healthcare worker with PCR-confirmed SARS-CoV-2 infection or an uninfected control (not recorded which).

Here the CDR3 reads CASSYWTGGQKLFF. In DNA form, the CDR3 reads TGTGCCAGCAGTTACTGGACAGGGGGCCAAAAACTGTTTTTT. This chain links TRBV6-5 with TRBJ1-4; 11 bases agree with TRBD1. The CDR3 contains 14 residues. J gave up 9 bases and V 1 base, and 1 base lay outside the gene matches. Looked up from germline, CDR1 is MNHEY and CDR2 is SVGAGI.

This clonotype was recorded many times. The rearrangement uses TRBV30 and TRBJ1-1, with no clear D. Germline-derived CDR1 and CDR2 are GTSNPN and SVGIG (reference sequence). Between the trimmed V and J ends, which lost 0 bases and 4 bases, there was a span of 18 bases. The CDR3 contains 16 residues. CDR3 amino acids: CAWSVIGPGRSTEAFF. In DNA, the CDR3 is TGTGCCTGGAGTGTAATAGGTCCGGGAAGGAGCACTGAAGCTTTCTTT. Full variable domain (remainder filled in from reference TRBV30 and TRBJ1-1): SQTIHQWPATLVQPVGSPLSLECTVEGTSNPNLYWYRQAAGRGLQLLFYSVGIGQISSEVPQNLSASRPQDRQFILSSKKLLLSDSGFYLCAWSVIGPGRSTEAFFGQGTRLTVV.

This clonotype came up many times. The CDR3 nucleotides read TGTGCCAGCAGCCAAAGTAGGGGTGGAAACACCATATATTTT. It specifies CASSQSRGGNTIYF. The chain couples TRBV14 to TRBJ1-3; maybe TRBD1 (5 bases). V shed 2 bases and J shed 3 bases, with 8 bases lying between them. Per the germline V gene, CDR1 is SGHDN and CDR2 is FVKESK. The CDR3 is 14 residues long. Filled out from reference TRBV14 and TRBJ1-3, the complete variable domain reads EAGVTQFPSHSVIEKGQTVTLRCDPISGHDNLYWYRRVMGKEIKFLLHFVKESKQDESGMPNNRFLAERTGGTYSTLKVQPAELEDSGVYFCASSQSRGGNTIYFGEGSWLTVV.

The chain recombines TRBV24-1 with TRBJ2-3; the D is unclear. Germline V gene sequence: CDR1 KGHDR, CDR2 SFDVKD. The CDR3 consists of 13 residues. V was cut by 1 base and J by 2 bases, with 3 bases left in between. The DNA of the CDR3 is TGTGCCACCAGTGATTTCGACACAGATACGCAGTATTTT. This translates into CATSDFDTDTQYF.

This clonotype was observed a few times. This chain links TRBV6-2 or TRBV6-3 with TRBJ2-1; TRBD2 is a possible D gene (6 bases). Germline CDR1 MNHEY, CDR2 SVGEGT. CDR3 length: 14 residues. The V end was cut by 2 bases, the J end by 7 bases, with 12 bases between. The CDR3: CASSYAASVNEQFF. The CDR3, as DNA: TGTGCCAGCAGTTACGCGGCTAGCGTTAATGAGCAGTTCTTC.

This clonotype has a count of ten or more. The chain is built from TRBV11-2 and TRBJ2-3; D is unresolved. Trimming pared 5 bases from V and 7 bases from J, leaving 10 bases between. The V gene's germline CDR1 is SGHAT and CDR2 FQNNGV. This CDR3 region has 12 residues. The CDR3 DNA follows: TGTGCCAGCAGCCCGGAAGCCAATACGCAGTATTTT. Amino acid sequence: CASSPEANTQYF.

This clonotype was observed many times. The J gene is TRBJ1-1, the V gene TRBV20-1; a weak D match, TRBD1 (6 bases). CDR1 and CDR2 from the germline V gene are DFQATT and SNEGSKA (reference sequence). Trimming stripped 4 bases from V and 8 bases from J, with 11 bases between. The length of the CDR3 is 11 residues. The CDR3 loop is CSAIQGREAFF. CDR3 nucleotides: TGCAGTGCTATACAGGGCAGGGAAGCTTTCTTT.

The CDR3 loop reads CASSKHGNEQFF. CDR3 nucleotides: TGTGCCAGCAGCAAGCATGGAAATGAGCAGTTCTTC. J is TRBJ2-1 and V is TRBV11-2; D is undetermined. The germline V and J ends were trimmed by 5 bases and 7 bases, with 9 bases remaining between them. Germline CDR1 reads SGHAT; CDR2 reads FQNNGV. The length of the CDR3 is 12 residues.

The V and J genes are TRBV12-3 or TRBV12-4 and TRBJ2-5; 9 bases are a match to TRBD2. The CDR3 sequence is 17 residues long. J was trimmed by 1 base and V by 1 base; bases with no gene match: 7. Here the CDR3 reads CASSLGLAGVIQETQYF. CDR3 in DNA: TGTGCCAGCAGTTTAGGGTTAGCGGGGGTTATCCAAGAGACCCAGTACTTC.

This clonotype has ten or more counts. The V and J genes are TRBV7-9 and TRBJ2-1; D may correspond to TRBD1 or TRBD2 (5 bases each). Per germline, CDR1 SEHNR and CDR2 FQNEAQ (reference sequence). This CDR3 region has 16 residues. V gave up 1 base and J gave up 5 bases, with 15 bases separating them. The CDR3 DNA reads as TGTGCCAGCAGCTTAGTGATTGGGGCGGAGGACAATGAGCAGTTCTTC. It encodes CASSLVIGAEDNEQFF.

This chain connects TRBV3-1 to TRBJ2-7; D remains unclear. The CDR3 has 13 amino acids. Germline-derived CDR1 and CDR2 are LGHDT and YNNKEL (reference sequence). The ends were cut back, 4 bases at V and 5 bases at J, with 12 bases in the middle. The CDR3 DNA sequence: TGTGCCAGCAGCCTTAGACCCCGGGACGAGCAGTACTTC. It translates to CASSLRPRDEQYF.